The 25 T cell receptor beta chains below were found in one sample sequenced in a study of blood T cell repertoires in COVID-19. Method: immunoSEQ multiplex PCR; TCRdb's copy keeps in-frame clones and lacks some. The sample has some 70,000 clones; 90% to 95% are singletons. Sequenced: peripheral blood. Receptor source: a human donor in a cohort sampled during active COVID-19.

The J gene is TRBJ2-1, the V gene TRBV19, with TRBD1 identical over 8 bases. V dropped 6 bases and J dropped 1; count of bases not matched to a gene: 2. The germline V gene has CDR1 LNHDA and CDR2 SQIVND (reference sequence). The CDR3 runs to 14 residues. CDR3 loop: CASRGDRSYNEQFF. The CDR3, as DNA: TGTGCCAGTAGGGGGGACAGGTCCTACAATGAGCAGTTCTTC.

Comments on this clone: Additional DNA sequences in this sample encode the identical CDR3. This rearrangement joins TRBV5-1 to TRBJ1-1, with no clear D. Trimming left V 0 bases short and J 2 bases short, with 5 bases between. From germline, CDR1 is SGHRS and CDR2 YFSETQ. This CDR3 comprises 13 residues. The CDR3 DNA is TGCGCCAGCAGCTTGGCAGGTAACACTGAAGCTTTCTTT. Translating it yields CASSLAGNTEAFF.

J is TRBJ2-1 and V is TRBV5-4; 13 nucleotides match TRBD2. Per the germline V gene, CDR1 is SGHNT and CDR2 is YYREEE (reference sequence). The junction had 15 bases not matched to a gene; V was cut back by 7 bases and J by 8 bases. The length of the CDR3 is 17 residues. The CDR3 sequence: CASGYELAGGVNHEQFF. In nucleotides, the CDR3 is TGTGCCAGCGGCTATGAACTAGCGGGAGGGGTAAACCATGAGCAGTTCTTC. Looking up the rest from reference TRBV5-4 and TRBJ2-1 gives the full variable domain: ETGVTQSPTHLIKTRGQQVTLRCSSQSGHNTVSWYQQALGQGPQFIFQYYREEENGRGNFPPRFSGLQFPNYSSELNVNALELDDSALYLCASGYELAGGVNHEQFFGPGTRLTVL.

This clone has only a few counts. The chain carries TRBV27 and TRBJ1-6; 7 positions match TRBD1. The J segment lost 6 bases and the V segment lost 7 bases, leaving 9 bases of the junction unmatched. The germline V gene encodes CDR1 MNHEY and CDR2 SMNVEV (reference sequence). The CDR3 is 15 amino acids. The chain's CDR3 is CASKRRDSPNSPLHF. The CDR3 bases are TGTGCCAGCAAGCGCCGGGACAGCCCTAATTCACCCCTCCACTTT.

In regard to this clone: This specimen includes other DNA sequences encoding the same CDR3. CDR3 DNA: TGTGCCAGCAGCTTAGATAGGGAGGGAAATGAGCAGTTCTTC. Protein: CASSLDREGNEQFF. V is TRBV11-2 and J is TRBJ2-1; TRBD2 matches at 7 bases. From germline, CDR1 is SGHAT and CDR2 FQNNGV. CDR3 length equals 14 residues. J was trimmed by 7 bases and V by 0 bases; bases with no gene match: 3. Combining the CDR3 with reference TRBV11-2 and TRBJ2-1 gives the whole variable domain EAGVAQSPRYKIIEKRQSVAFWCNPISGHATLYWYQQILGQGPKLLIQFQNNGVVDDSQLPKDRFSAERLKGVDSTLKIQPAKLEDSAVYLCASSLDREGNEQFFGPGTRLTVL.

The chain joins TRBV5-5 to TRBJ1-4; D might be TRBD1 (5 bases). CDR3 length: 14 amino acids. V was pared by 5 bases and J by 0 bases, with 8 bases between. Germline values: CDR1 SGHKS, CDR2 YYEKEE (reference sequence). The DNA for the CDR3 is TGTGCCAGCAGATCGACAGCAACTAATGAAAAACTGTTTTTT. Amino acid sequence: CASRSTATNEKLFF.

V is TRBV19 and J is TRBJ1-5; 10 nucleotides line up with TRBD1. Germline CDR1 reads LNHDA; CDR2 reads SQIVND (reference sequence). This CDR3 comprises 16 residues. The trim removed 2 bases at V and 1 base at J, leaving 2 bases unmatched. Here the CDR3 DNA reads TGTGCCAGTAGTATACCGGACAGGGGGAGCAATCAGCCCCAGCATTTT. It yields the protein CASSIPDRGSNQPQHF. The variable domain in full, completed from reference TRBV19 and TRBJ1-5, reads DGGITQSPKYLFRKEGQNVTLSCEQNLNHDAMYWYRQDPGQGLRLIYYSQIVNDFQKGDIAEGYSVSREKKESFPLTVTSAQKNPTAFYLCASSIPDRGSNQPQHFGDGTRLSIL.

Worth noting for this clone: The germline gene is not matched at one end of the junction; a read error may be the cause. The chain employs TRBV14 and TRBJ1-1, with TRBD1 identical over 9 bases. Per the germline V gene, CDR1 is SGHDN and CDR2 is FVKESK. This CDR3 comprises 12 residues. CDR3 DNA: TGTGCCAGCAGCCAATCGGGACAGGGTATTAACTTT. Translated: CASSQSGQGINF.

The rearrangement uses TRBV11-3 and TRBJ2-3, with D unresolved. Trimming took 3 bases from V and 1 from J, leaving 8 bases between them. The CDR3 length is 14 residues. CDR1 SGHNT and CDR2 YENEEA come from the germline V gene. As DNA, the CDR3 is TGTGCCAGCAGCTTCGGCCGGGGCACAGATACGCAGTATTTT. Translating it yields CASSFGRGTDTQYF.

The chain carries TRBV9 and TRBJ2-7; TRBD2 matches 12 bases. Germline CDR1 SGDLS, CDR2 YYNGEE. V trimming: 3 bases; J trimming: 4 bases; junction bases outside the gene matches: 5. The CDR3 contains 15 residues. CDR3 nucleotides: TGTGCCAGCAGCGCCCTAGCGGGAGGGGGTTACGAGCAGTACTTC. Protein: CASSALAGGGYEQYF.

The chain joins TRBV24-1 to TRBJ2-1, with 10 bases fitting TRBD2. Trimming at V came to 3 bases and at J to 5 bases, leaving 15 bases not matched to a gene. There are 19 residues in the CDR3. The germline V gene has CDR1 KGHDR and CDR2 SFDVKD. The CDR3 nucleotides are TGTGCCACCAGTGATCCACGGGCTAGCGGGGGCCAGGGTAACAATGAGCAGTTCTTC. Translation: CATSDPRASGGQGNNEQFF.

V usage is TRBV11-3 and J usage is TRBJ1-1, with 7 bases lining up with TRBD1. The CDR3 consists of 13 residues. J gave up 8 bases and V 4 bases, and 7 bases lay outside the gene matches. Germline V CDR1 and CDR2: SGHNT, YENEEA. CDR3: CASSSRTGTEAFF. CDR3 coding DNA: TGTGCCAGCAGCTCACGGACAGGAACGGAAGCTTTCTTT.

The V call is TRBV19, the J call TRBJ1-5; 7 bases fit TRBD1. The germline CDR1 and CDR2 sequences are LNHDA and SQIVND (reference sequence). Trimming at V came to 3 bases and at J to 6 bases, leaving 11 bases not matched to a gene. The CDR3 is made up of 16 amino acids. CDR3 loop: CASSIYRGTAGQPQHF. The CDR3 DNA is TGTGCCAGTAGTATTTATCGGGGGACAGCGGGTCAGCCCCAGCATTTT.

V is TRBV10-3 and J is TRBJ2-1; TRBD1 is a possible D gene (6 bases). The ends were cut back, 4 bases at V and 5 bases at J, with 12 bases in the middle. CDR1 ENHRY and CDR2 SYGVKD come from the germline V gene. CDR3 length equals 14 residues. The CDR3 sequence: CAISGQGLNNEQFF. The CDR3 DNA reads TGTGCCATCAGTGGGCAGGGGCTAAACAATGAGCAGTTCTTC.

This clone showed up just once. This rearrangement joins TRBV7-8 to TRBJ2-2, with TRBD2 as a possible D gene (6 bases). V was shortened by 5 bases and J by 11 bases, with 12 bases between the two germline ends. The CDR3 spans 12 residues. Germline-derived CDR1 and CDR2 are SGHVS and FQNEAQ. CDR3 protein: CASSREGGELFF. In DNA form, the CDR3 reads TGTGCCAGCAGCCGAGAGGGAGGCGAGCTGTTTTTT.

This chain joins TRBV19 and TRBJ1-1; 9 bases fit TRBD1. V was clipped by 5 bases and J by 1 base; unmatched bases: 11. Germline values: CDR1 LNHDA, CDR2 SQIVND (reference sequence). The CDR3 is made up of 17 amino acids. CDR3 sequence reads: CASSSFIQGARNTEAFF. CDR3 sequence (DNA): TGTGCCAGTAGTTCGTTTATACAGGGGGCGCGGAACACTGAAGCTTTCTTT. Full variable domain (missing parts from reference TRBV19 and TRBJ1-1): DGGITQSPKYLFRKEGQNVTLSCEQNLNHDAMYWYRQDPGQGLRLIYYSQIVNDFQKGDIAEGYSVSREKKESFPLTVTSAQKNPTAFYLCASSSFIQGARNTEAFFGQGTRLTVV.

CDR3 bases: TGTGCCAGCAGCTTAGGCAGGGGGCTGGCTAATGAAAAACTGTTTTTT. It is translated as CASSLGRGLANEKLFF. This chain joins TRBV7-9 and TRBJ1-4; TRBD1 matches 8 bases. The CDR3 extends over 16 amino acids. Trimming cost V 1 base and J 3 bases; bases outside gene matches: 4. Germline loops: CDR1 SEHNR, CDR2 FQNEAQ (reference sequence).

This clone was observed once. This sequence joins TRBV27 and TRBJ2-7; TRBD1 aligns across 10 bases. Germline assignment: CDR1 MNHEY and CDR2 SMNVEV (reference sequence). V lost 1 base to trimming and J lost 3 bases; unmatched junction nucleotides: 3. The CDR3 sequence is 15 residues long. The CDR3 reads CASSLLGQGLYEQYF. CDR3 nucleotide sequence: TGTGCCAGCAGTTTATTGGGACAGGGGCTCTACGAGCAGTACTTC.

This sequence joins TRBV29-1 and TRBJ2-1; the match to TRBD2 covers 10 bases. From germline, CDR1 is SQVTM and CDR2 ANQGSEA. The CDR3 runs 16 residues. V lost 4 bases to trimming and J lost 3 bases; unmatched junction nucleotides: 9. The DNA for the CDR3 is TGCAGCGTTGGTGGGGCTAGCGGGAGTCTCTACAATGAGCAGTTCTTC. This codes for CSVGGASGSLYNEQFF.

V is TRBV11-2 and J is TRBJ2-1; tentatively, D is TRBD2 (5 bases). There are 14 residues in the CDR3. With 2 bases removed from V and 9 bases from J, the gap between germline ends came to 14 bases. Germline CDR1 SGHAT, CDR2 FQNNGV. CDR3 nucleotides: TGTGCCAGCAGCTTAACCGGGGTACTATCTGAGCAGTTCTTC. Encoded protein: CASSLTGVLSEQFF.

The CDR3 coding sequence is TGTGCCAGCAGGGGAGACAGGGCTGTGCCCTATGGCTACACCTTC. It translates to CASRGDRAVPYGYTF. The chain recombines TRBV28 with TRBJ1-2; 7 bases match TRBD1. V lost 6 bases and J lost 4; bases outside the gene matches: 11. In germline, CDR1 is MDHEN, CDR2 SYDVKM. The CDR3 sequence is 15 residues long.

The rearrangement joins TRBV5-8 to TRBJ2-5; 14 nucleotides agree with TRBD2. CDR1 is SGHTS and CDR2 is YDEGEE in the germline V gene. Germline trimming cut 4 bases from V and 3 bases from J; bases unmatched to any gene: 5. This CDR3 is built from 16 residues. The CDR3 nucleotides are TGTGCCAGCAGCCCGGGACTAGCGGGAGCAGAAGAGACCCAGTACTTC. Its protein is CASSPGLAGAEETQYF.

V and J are TRBV2 and TRBJ2-7; a possible D gene is TRBD2 (6 bases). The germline CDR1 and CDR2 sequences are SNHLY and FYNNEI. CDR3 length: 15 residues. Trimming stripped 7 bases from V and 3 bases from J, with 19 bases between. The CDR3 loop is CASTRTPAGDYEQYF. The CDR3 DNA sequence: TGTGCCAGCACTAGAACCCCAGCGGGTGACTACGAGCAGTACTTC.

This rearrangement joins TRBV19 to TRBJ2-7; 9 nucleotides agree with TRBD1. Trimming took 5 bases from V and 4 from J; bases not matched to a gene: 6. The CDR3 extends over 14 amino acids. Per germline, CDR1 LNHDA and CDR2 SQIVND (reference sequence). The CDR3 region has the DNA TGTGCCAGTAGTTCCCTGACAGGGGGATACGAGCAGTACTTC. Encoded protein: CASSSLTGGYEQYF. Using reference TRBV19 and TRBJ2-7 for the parts outside the CDR3, the full variable domain is DGGITQSPKYLFRKEGQNVTLSCEQNLNHDAMYWYRQDPGQGLRLIYYSQIVNDFQKGDIAEGYSVSREKKESFPLTVTSAQKNPTAFYLCASSSLTGGYEQYFGPGTRLTVT.

The V and J genes are TRBV28 and TRBJ2-7, with D perhaps matching TRBD2 (5 bases). Trimming took 3 bases from V and 3 from J, leaving 9 bases between them. CDR3 length: 13 amino acids. Germline V gene sequence: CDR1 MDHEN, CDR2 SYDVKM. The CDR3 DNA sequence: TGTGCCAGCAGTTTGGGGAGCATCTACGAGCAGTACTTC. This gives the protein CASSLGSIYEQYF.